Below, 14 T cell receptor beta chains from the same sample are listed, as sequenced in a study of T cell repertoires in cytomegalovirus infection. TCRdb redid the calling of the reads with MiXCR, one entry per CDR3 protein. Of 300,000 or so distinct CDR3 sequences listed, about 9.1% are singletons. Sequenced input: PBMCs. The receptors here all came from a human donor in good health (CMV status not recorded). Some clones in this sample may be carry-over from other donors' samples.

This clonotype has a handful of counts. The CDR3 sequence is CASSPRTVPEAFF. DNA of the CDR3: TGTGCCAGCAGCCCACGGACCGTTCCCGAAGCTTTCTTT. This rearrangement joins TRBV5-6 to TRBJ1-1; no firm D call. Germline CDR1 and CDR2: SGHDT and YYEEEE. Trimming removed 4 bases from V and 8 bases from J, with 15 bases in between. This CDR3 has 13 residues.

A word on this clonotype: Its ends do not fully match the called genes, so a read error is possible. The chain carries TRBV29-1 and TRBJ2-1; 9 bases align to TRBD2. The CDR3 loop spans 14 amino acids. From germline, CDR1 is SQVTM and CDR2 ANQGSEA. The CDR3 is CSVGSGGSFNEQFF. The CDR3 region has the DNA TGTAGCGTTGGGAGCGGGGGGTCCTTCAATGAGCAGTTCTTC.

This clonotype was counted at least ten times. This chain connects TRBV10-2 to TRBJ1-1, with 9 bases identical to TRBD1. Losses at the gene ends were 0 bases for V and 5 bases for J; bases not matched to a gene: 7. The germline gives CDR1 WSHSY, CDR2 SAAADI. CDR3 length equals 16 residues. The CDR3 bases are TGCGCCAGCAGTGAGTCGTCCGGGACAGGGAGGACTGAAGCTTTCTTT. It is translated as CASSESSGTGRTEAFF.

This clonotype was picked up many times. The rearrangement links TRBV5-8 to TRBJ2-2; the D gene is possibly TRBD1 (6 bases). Trimming stripped 7 bases from V and 0 bases from J, with 16 bases between. CDR3 size: 16 residues. Germline CDR1 reads SGHTS; CDR2 reads YDEGEE. In DNA form, the CDR3 reads TGTGCCAGCTTCGCGACAGGACGATCGAACACCGGGGAGCTGTTTTTT. Translating it yields CASFATGRSNTGELFF.

This chain links TRBV19 with TRBJ1-1; D remains unclear. V was shortened by 5 bases and J by 5 bases, with 12 bases between the two germline ends. The CDR3 runs 13 residues. The germline V gene encodes CDR1 LNHDA and CDR2 SQIVND (reference sequence). The CDR3: CASSPGGLTEAFF. The CDR3 DNA sequence: TGTGCCAGTAGTCCCGGAGGGTTGACTGAAGCTTTCTTT. Full variable domain (missing parts from reference TRBV19 and TRBJ1-1): DGGITQSPKYLFRKEGQNVTLSCEQNLNHDAMYWYRQDPGQGLRLIYYSQIVNDFQKGDIAEGYSVSREKKESFPLTVTSAQKNPTAFYLCASSPGGLTEAFFGQGTRLTVV.

This clonotype was seen a few times. J is TRBJ2-3 and V is TRBV29-1; the D gene is possibly TRBD2 (6 bases). The germline CDR1 and CDR2 sequences are SQVTM and ANQGSEA. The CDR3 is 13 residues long. Trimming took 7 bases from V and 0 from J, leaving 11 bases between them. The CDR3 bases are TGCAGCGGGGAGGACCCTAGCACAGATACGCAGTATTTT. Protein sequence: CSGEDPSTDTQYF.

The gene calls are TRBV5-1 and TRBJ2-7, with a possible D match to TRBD2 (6 bases). The germline V gene has CDR1 SGHRS and CDR2 YFSETQ. The CDR3 spans 15 residues. The germline V and J ends were trimmed by 0 bases and 2 bases, with 12 bases remaining between them. The CDR3 bases are TGCGCCAGCAGCTTGGCTCCGGGGGAGACCTACGAGCAGTACTTC. Translation gives CASSLAPGETYEQYF.

J is TRBJ1-6 and V is TRBV20-1, with D possibly matching TRBD1 (5 bases). V dropped 6 bases and J dropped 7 bases, with 19 bases sitting between them. This CDR3 comprises 15 residues. Germline assignment: CDR1 DFQATT and CDR2 SNEGSKA (reference sequence). CDR3 sequence (DNA): TGCAGTGCCCAGCGGAGGGCAGGGTTGAATTCACCCCTCCACTTT. It encodes CSAQRRAGLNSPLHF.

The rearrangement joins TRBV25-1 to TRBJ2-1; 11 bases map to TRBD1. Trimming at V came to 6 bases and at J to 8 bases, leaving 0 bases not matched to a gene. The CDR3 extends over 12 amino acids. Per the germline V gene, CDR1 is MGHDK and CDR2 is SYGVNS. Here the CDR3 reads CASRDRGHEQFF. Written as DNA, the CDR3 is TGTGCCAGCAGGGACAGGGGGCATGAGCAGTTCTTC.

This clonotype has just a few counts. The chain uses TRBV19 and TRBJ2-6; 10 bases fit TRBD2. Germline V gives CDR1 LNHDA, CDR2 SQIVND (reference sequence). V lost 5 bases, J lost 2 bases, and 12 bases stayed unmatched. This CDR3 is built from 19 residues. CDR3 residues: CASSSPSESGGAGANVLTF. CDR3 sequence (DNA): TGTGCCAGTAGTTCCCCCTCGGAGAGCGGGGGGGCTGGGGCCAACGTCCTGACTTTC.

J is TRBJ2-1 and V is TRBV20-1; no definite D call. The CDR3 length is 14 residues. Germline V gives CDR1 DFQATT, CDR2 SNEGSKA (reference sequence). V dropped 6 bases and J dropped 8 bases, with 20 bases sitting between them. The chain's CDR3 is CSAEVDALPDEQFF. The CDR3 nucleotides read TGCAGTGCAGAGGTGGACGCCCTACCCGATGAGCAGTTCTTC.

The table lists this clonotype with many counts. The gene calls are TRBV6-6 and TRBJ1-3, with unresolved D. Trimming took 2 bases from V and 1 from J, leaving 6 bases between them. The germline CDR1 and CDR2 sequences are MNHNY and SVGAGI (reference sequence). This CDR3 comprises 14 residues. CDR3 bases: TGTGCCAGCAGTTACGTGGAGTCTGGAAACACCATATATTTT. Amino acid sequence: CASSYVESGNTIYF.

This clonotype was recorded at least ten times. This chain links TRBV6-1 with TRBJ1-3, with a possible D match to TRBD1 (5 bases). V was trimmed by 6 bases and J by 0 bases, leaving 12 bases between them. CDR3 length: 15 residues. CDR1 is MNHNS and CDR2 is SASEGT in the germline V gene. The CDR3 nucleotides are TGTGCCAGCAGCTGGGACCGCAACTCTGGAAACACCATATATTTT. This gives the protein CASSWDRNSGNTIYF.

This clonotype appeared many times. The V call is TRBV14, the J call TRBJ1-1; D not resolved. Germline loops: CDR1 SGHDN, CDR2 FVKESK. The V gene lost 3 bases and the J gene lost 1 base, with 12 bases spanning the gap. This CDR3 region has 15 residues. The CDR3 spells CASSHSLVGNTEAFF. In nucleotides, the CDR3 is TGTGCCAGCAGCCACTCCTTGGTTGGGAACACTGAAGCTTTCTTT.